This TCR beta chain was identified during a study of shared T cell receptors in the human thymus. The table came from immunoSEQ multiplex PCR; TCRdb's copy has only in-frame clones and leaves some out. The sample has about 380,000 clones, 85% to 95% seen once. The germline gives CDR1 MNHEY, CDR2 SMNVEV (reference sequence). The CDR3 runs to 14 residues. Trimming took 8 bases from V and 6 from J, leaving 16 bases between them. The sequenced sample consisted of thymocytes. The source is a human donor. The chain joins TRBV27 to TRBJ2-2; D possibly corresponds to TRBD2 (5 bases). CDR3 bases: TGTGCCAGCCGCCGAGAGGGATCGGCCGGGGAGCTGTTTTTT. This encodes CASRREGSAGELFF.